This T cell receptor beta chain is from a study of STAT3 mutations in large granular lymphocyte leukemia. Overall study: Around two fifths of treated T-LGLL patients showed hematologic response to immunosuppression. Study results and limitations: Samples missed the first appearance of the clone. Every T-cell large granular lymphocyte leukemia patient had at least one immunodominant TCR beta clonotype. In 6 of 18 patients, new TCR clonotypes emerged after therapy.

A word on this clone: Its antigen is as yet unknown.

The germline gives CDR1 SGHKS, CDR2 YYEKEE (reference sequence). The J segment lost 3 bases and the V segment lost 7 bases, leaving 19 bases of the junction unmatched. CDR3 length: 18 amino acids. The data were produced by immunoSEQ multiplex PCR, yet TCRdb's version contains in-frame clones alone and is incomplete. The sample has approximately 29,000 clones; around 88% are singletons. The chain employs TRBV5-5 and TRBJ2-5; 9 nucleotides match TRBD1. This TCR came from a man aged 60 to 75 with T-cell large granular lymphocyte leukemia. Some clones in this sample may be carry-over from other donors' samples. The sequenced material came from peripheral blood mononuclear cells. The CDR3 spells CASRRLNRDRVSEETQYF. CDR3 nucleotides: TGTGCCAGCCGAAGGCTTAATCGGGACAGGGTGTCCGAAGAGACCCAGTACTTC.